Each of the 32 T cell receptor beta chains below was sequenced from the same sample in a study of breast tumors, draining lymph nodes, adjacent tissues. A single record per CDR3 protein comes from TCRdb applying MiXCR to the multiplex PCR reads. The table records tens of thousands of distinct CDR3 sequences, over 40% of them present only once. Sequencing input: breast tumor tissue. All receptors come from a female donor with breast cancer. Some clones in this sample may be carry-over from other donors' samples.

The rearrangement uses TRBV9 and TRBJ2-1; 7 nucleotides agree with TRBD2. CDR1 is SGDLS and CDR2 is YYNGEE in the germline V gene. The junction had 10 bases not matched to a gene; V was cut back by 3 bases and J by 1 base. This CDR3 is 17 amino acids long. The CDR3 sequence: CASSAPRGSGSYNEQFF. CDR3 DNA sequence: TGTGCCAGCAGCGCCCCCCGAGGTAGCGGGTCCTACAATGAGCAGTTCTTC.

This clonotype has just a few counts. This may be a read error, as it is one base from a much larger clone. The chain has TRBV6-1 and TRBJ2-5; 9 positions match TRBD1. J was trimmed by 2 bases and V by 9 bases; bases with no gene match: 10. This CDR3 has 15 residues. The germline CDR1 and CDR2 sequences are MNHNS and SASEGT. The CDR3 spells CARPRDRVGQETQYF. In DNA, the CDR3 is TGTGCCAGACCCCGGGACAGGGTCGGACAAGAGACCCAGTACTTC.

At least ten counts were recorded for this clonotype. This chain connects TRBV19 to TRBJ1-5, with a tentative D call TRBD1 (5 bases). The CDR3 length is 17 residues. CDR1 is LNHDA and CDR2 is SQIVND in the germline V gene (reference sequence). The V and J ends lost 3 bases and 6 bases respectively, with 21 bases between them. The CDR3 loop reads CASSIPRDSELGQPQHF. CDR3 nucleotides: TGTGCCAGTAGTATTCCCCGGGACTCCGAATTAGGTCAGCCCCAGCATTTT.

CDR3 residues: CASSPARGADTQFF. The CDR3, as DNA: TGTGCCAGCAGCCCTGCTAGAGGGGCGGATACGCAGTTCTTC. V usage is TRBV7-3 and J usage is TRBJ2-1, with D perhaps given as TRBD1 or TRBD2 (5 bases each). V was shortened by 5 bases and J by 12 bases, with 20 bases between the two germline ends. The CDR3 spans 14 residues. Germline CDR1 SGHTA, CDR2 FQGTGA.

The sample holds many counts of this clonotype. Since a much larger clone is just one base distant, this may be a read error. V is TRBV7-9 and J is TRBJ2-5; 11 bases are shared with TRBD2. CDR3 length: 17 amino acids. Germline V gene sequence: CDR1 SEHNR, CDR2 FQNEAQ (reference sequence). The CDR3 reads CAGSMIAGGPEGEPQYF. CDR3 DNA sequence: TGTGCCGGATCTATGATAGCGGGAGGGCCGGAGGGAGAGCCCCAGTACTTC.

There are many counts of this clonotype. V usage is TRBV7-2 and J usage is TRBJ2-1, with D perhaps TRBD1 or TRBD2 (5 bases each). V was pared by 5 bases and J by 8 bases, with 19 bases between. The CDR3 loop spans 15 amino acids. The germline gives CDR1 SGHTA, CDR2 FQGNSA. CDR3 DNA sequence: TGTGCCAGCAGCGACCGGGACCGAAATTACTATGAGCAGTTCTTC. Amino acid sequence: CASSDRDRNYYEQFF.

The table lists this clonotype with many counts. CDR3 DNA: TGTGCCAGCAGTATAGCGGGACAAGAGACCCAGTACTTC. Amino acids: CASSIAGQETQYF. The chain recombines TRBV25-1 with TRBJ2-5, with 8 bases lining up with TRBD2. The CDR3 extends over 13 amino acids. Germline V gives CDR1 MGHDK, CDR2 SYGVNS. The J segment lost 2 bases and the V segment lost 5 bases, leaving 1 base of the junction unmatched.

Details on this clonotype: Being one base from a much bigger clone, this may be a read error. CDR3 amino acids: CVSRIGGSSTGELFF. The CDR3 DNA reads TGTGTCAGCAGGATTGGCGGGAGCTCCACCGGGGAGCTGTTTTTT. J is TRBJ2-2 and V is TRBV28, with 7 bases aligning to TRBD2. CDR3 length: 15 amino acids. The germline V gene encodes CDR1 MDHEN and CDR2 SYDVKM.

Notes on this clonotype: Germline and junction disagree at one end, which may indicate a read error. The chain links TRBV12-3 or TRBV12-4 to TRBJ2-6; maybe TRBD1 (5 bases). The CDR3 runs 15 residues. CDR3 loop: CASTLGYPGANVLTF. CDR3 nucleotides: TGTGCCAGCACCCTGGGGTACCCTGGGGCCAACGTCCTGACCTTC.

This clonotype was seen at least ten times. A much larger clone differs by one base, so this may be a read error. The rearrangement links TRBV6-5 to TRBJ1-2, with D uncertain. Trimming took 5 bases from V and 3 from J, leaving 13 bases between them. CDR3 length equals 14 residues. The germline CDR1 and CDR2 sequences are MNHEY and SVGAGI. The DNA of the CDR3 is TGTGCCAGCAGTCACAACCGGCGGGACTATGGCTACACCTTC. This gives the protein CASSHNRRDYGYTF.

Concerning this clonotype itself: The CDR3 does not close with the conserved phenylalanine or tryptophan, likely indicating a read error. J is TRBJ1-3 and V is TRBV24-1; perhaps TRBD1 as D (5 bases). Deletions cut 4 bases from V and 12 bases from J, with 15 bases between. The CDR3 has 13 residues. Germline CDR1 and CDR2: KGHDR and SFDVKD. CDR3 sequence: CATSDHIEDIIYL. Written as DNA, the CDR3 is TGTGCCACCAGTGACCACATTGAGGACATCATATATCTT.

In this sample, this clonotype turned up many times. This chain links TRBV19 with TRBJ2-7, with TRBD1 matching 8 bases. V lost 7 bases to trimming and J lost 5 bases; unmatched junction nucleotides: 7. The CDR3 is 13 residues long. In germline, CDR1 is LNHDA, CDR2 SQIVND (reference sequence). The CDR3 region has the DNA TGTGCCAGTAAGGGAAGACAGGGGAACGAGCAGTACTTC. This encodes CASKGRQGNEQYF. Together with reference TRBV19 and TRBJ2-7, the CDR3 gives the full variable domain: DGGITQSPKYLFRKEGQNVTLSCEQNLNHDAMYWYRQDPGQGLRLIYYSQIVNDFQKGDIAEGYSVSREKKESFPLTVTSAQKNPTAFYLCASKGRQGNEQYFGPGTRLTVT.

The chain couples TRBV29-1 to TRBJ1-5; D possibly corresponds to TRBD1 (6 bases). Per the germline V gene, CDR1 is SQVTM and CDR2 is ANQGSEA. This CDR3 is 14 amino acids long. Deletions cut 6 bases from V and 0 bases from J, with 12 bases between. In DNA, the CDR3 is TGCAGCGTGACTACGACAGGTAGCAATCAGCCCCAGCATTTT. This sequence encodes CSVTTTGSNQPQHF.

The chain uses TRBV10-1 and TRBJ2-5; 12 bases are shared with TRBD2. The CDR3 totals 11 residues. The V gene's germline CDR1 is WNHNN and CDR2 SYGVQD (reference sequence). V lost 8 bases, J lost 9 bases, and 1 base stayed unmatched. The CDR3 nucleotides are TGCGCCAGCCGACTAGCGGGGGCCCAGTACTTC. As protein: CASRLAGAQYF.

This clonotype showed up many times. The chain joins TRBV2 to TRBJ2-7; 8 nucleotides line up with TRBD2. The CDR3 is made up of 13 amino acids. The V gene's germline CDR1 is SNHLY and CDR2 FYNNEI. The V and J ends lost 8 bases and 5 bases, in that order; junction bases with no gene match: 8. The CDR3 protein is CASGKRETNEQYF. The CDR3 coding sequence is TGTGCCAGCGGGAAGCGGGAGACCAACGAGCAGTACTTC.

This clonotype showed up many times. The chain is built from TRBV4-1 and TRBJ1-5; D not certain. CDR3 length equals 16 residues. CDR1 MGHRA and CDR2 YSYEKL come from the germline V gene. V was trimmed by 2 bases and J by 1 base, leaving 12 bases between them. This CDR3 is CASSQYGANSNQPQHF. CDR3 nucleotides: TGCGCCAGCAGCCAATACGGAGCGAACAGCAATCAGCCCCAGCATTTT.

The CDR3: CASSGGGYNEQFF. The CDR3 bases are TGCGCCAGCAGCGGGGGGGGGTACAATGAGCAGTTCTTC. The chain combines TRBV5-1 with TRBJ2-1, with 7 bases matching TRBD2. Germline V gene data show CDR1 as SGHRS and CDR2 as YFSETQ. The trim removed 4 bases at V and 4 bases at J, leaving 2 bases unmatched. This CDR3 has 13 amino acids.

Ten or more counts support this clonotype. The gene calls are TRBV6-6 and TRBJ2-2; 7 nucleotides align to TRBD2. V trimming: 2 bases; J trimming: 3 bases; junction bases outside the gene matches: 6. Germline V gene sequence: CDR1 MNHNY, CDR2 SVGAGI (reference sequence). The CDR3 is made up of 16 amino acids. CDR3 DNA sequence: TGTGCCAGCAGTTACCCGGCAGGGAGGGACACCGGGGAGCTGTTTTTT. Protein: CASSYPAGRDTGELFF.

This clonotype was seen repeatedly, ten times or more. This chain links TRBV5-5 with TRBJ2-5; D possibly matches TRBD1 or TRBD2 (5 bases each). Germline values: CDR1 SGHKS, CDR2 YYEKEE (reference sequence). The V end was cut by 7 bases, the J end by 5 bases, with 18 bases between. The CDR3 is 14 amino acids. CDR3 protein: CASAGTGAVETQYF. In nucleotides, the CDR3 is TGTGCCAGCGCAGGGACCGGGGCAGTGGAGACCCAGTACTTC.

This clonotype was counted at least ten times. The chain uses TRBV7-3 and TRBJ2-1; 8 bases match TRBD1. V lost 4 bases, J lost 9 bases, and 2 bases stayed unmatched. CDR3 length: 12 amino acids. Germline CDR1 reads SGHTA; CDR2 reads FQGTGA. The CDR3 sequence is CASSSTGGEQFF. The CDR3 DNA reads TGTGCCAGCAGCTCTACAGGGGGTGAGCAGTTCTTC.

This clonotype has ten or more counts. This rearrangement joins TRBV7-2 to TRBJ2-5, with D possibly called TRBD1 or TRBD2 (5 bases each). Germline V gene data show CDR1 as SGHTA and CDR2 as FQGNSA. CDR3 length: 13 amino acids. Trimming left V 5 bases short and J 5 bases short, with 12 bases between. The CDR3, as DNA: TGTGCCAGCAGCCCGGGGCTAAGCGAGACCCAGTACTTC. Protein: CASSPGLSETQYF.

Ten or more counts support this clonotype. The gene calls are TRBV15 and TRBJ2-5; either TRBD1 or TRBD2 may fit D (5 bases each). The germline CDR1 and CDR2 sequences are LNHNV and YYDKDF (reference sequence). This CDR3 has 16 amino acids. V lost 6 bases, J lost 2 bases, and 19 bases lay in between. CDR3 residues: CATRPDFREGQETQYF. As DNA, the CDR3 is TGTGCCACCAGACCGGACTTCAGAGAGGGGCAAGAGACCCAGTACTTC.

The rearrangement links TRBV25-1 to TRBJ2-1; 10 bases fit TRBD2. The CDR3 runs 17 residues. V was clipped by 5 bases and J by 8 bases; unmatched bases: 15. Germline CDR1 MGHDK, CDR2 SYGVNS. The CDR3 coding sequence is TGTGCCAGCAGTCGAAAAGCGGGAGGGCCTCTCCTTCATGAGCAGTTCTTC. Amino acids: CASSRKAGGPLLHEQFF.

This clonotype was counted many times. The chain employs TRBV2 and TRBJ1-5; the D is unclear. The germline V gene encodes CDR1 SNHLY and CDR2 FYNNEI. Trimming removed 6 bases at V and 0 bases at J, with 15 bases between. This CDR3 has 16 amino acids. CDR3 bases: TGTGCCAGCAGGCAAGCAGAGAGTTCTAGCAATCAGCCCCAGCATTTT. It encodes CASRQAESSSNQPQHF.

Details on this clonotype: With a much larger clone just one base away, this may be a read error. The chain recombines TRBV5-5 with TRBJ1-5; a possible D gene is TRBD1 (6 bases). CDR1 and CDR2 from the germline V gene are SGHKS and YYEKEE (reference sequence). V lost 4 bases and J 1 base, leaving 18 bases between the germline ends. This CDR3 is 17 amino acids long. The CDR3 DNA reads TGTGCCAGCAGCGCTCGGGGGGCGTCGAGGAGCAATCAGCCCCAGCATTTT. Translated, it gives CASSARGASRSNQPQHF.

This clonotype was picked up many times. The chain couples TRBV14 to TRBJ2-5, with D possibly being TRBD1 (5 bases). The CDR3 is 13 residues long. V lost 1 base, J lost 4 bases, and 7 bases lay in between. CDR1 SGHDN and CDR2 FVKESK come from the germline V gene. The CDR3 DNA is TGTGCCAGCAGCCAAGCAGGGCGAGAGACCCAGTACTTC. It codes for CASSQAGRETQYF. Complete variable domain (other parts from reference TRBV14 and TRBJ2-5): EAGVTQFPSHSVIEKGQTVTLRCDPISGHDNLYWYRRVMGKEIKFLLHFVKESKQDESGMPNNRFLAERTGGTYSTLKVQPAELEDSGVYFCASSQAGRETQYFGPGTRLLVL.

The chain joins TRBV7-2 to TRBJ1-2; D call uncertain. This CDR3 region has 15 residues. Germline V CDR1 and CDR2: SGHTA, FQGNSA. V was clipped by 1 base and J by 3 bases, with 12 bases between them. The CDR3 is CASSLVGVLDYGYTF. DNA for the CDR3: TGTGCCAGCAGCTTAGTTGGGGTGCTGGACTATGGCTACACCTTC.

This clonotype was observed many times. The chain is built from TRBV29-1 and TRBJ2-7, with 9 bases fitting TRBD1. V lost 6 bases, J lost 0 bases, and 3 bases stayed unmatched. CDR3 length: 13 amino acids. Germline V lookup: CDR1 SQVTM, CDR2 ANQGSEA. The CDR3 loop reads CSVGQGYSYEQYF. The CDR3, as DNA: TGCAGCGTGGGACAGGGCTACTCCTACGAGCAGTACTTC.

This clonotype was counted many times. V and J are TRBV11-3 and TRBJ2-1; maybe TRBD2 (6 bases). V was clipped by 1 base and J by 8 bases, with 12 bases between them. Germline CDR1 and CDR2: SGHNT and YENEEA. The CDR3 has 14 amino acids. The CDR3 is CASSLGVGSHEQFF. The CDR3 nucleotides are TGTGCCAGCAGCTTAGGGGTCGGGAGCCATGAGCAGTTCTTC.

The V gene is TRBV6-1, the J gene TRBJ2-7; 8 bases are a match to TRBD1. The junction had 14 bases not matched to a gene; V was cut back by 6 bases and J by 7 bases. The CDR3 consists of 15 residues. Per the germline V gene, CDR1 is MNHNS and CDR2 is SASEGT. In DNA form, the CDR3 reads TGTGCCAGCAGAACCAGCGCAGGGGGCTATCGGGAGCAGTACTTC. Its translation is CASRTSAGGYREQYF.

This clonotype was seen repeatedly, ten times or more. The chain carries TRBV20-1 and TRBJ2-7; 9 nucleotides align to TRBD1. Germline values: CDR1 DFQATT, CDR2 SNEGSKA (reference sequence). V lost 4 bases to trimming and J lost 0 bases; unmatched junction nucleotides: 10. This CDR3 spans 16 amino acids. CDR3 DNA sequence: TGCAGTGCTACCGGGACAGGGACATTCGGCTCCTACGAGCAGTACTTC. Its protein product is CSATGTGTFGSYEQYF.

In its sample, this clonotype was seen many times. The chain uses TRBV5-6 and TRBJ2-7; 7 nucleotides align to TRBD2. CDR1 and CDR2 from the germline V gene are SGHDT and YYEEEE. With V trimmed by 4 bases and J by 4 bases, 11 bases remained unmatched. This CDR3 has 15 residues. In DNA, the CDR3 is TGTGCCAGCAGCCCGCCTGGGGGGGGAAGGTACGAGCAGTACTTC. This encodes CASSPPGGGRYEQYF.